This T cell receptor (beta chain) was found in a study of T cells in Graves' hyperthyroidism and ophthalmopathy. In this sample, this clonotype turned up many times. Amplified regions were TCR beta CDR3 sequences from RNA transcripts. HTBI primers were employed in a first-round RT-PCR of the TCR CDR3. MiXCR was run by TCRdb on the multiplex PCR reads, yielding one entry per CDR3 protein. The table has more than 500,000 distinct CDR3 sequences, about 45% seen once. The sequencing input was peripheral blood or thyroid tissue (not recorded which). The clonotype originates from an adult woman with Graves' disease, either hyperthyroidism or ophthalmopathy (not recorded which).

CDR3 nucleotides: TGCGCCAGCAGCTTAACAGTCTCTGGGGCCAACGTCCTGACTTTC. Its translation: CASSLTVSGANVLTF. The chain links TRBV5-1 to TRBJ2-6, with no clear D. The germline V and J ends were trimmed by 2 bases and 0 bases, with 6 bases remaining between them. This CDR3 has 15 amino acids. CDR1 SGHRS and CDR2 YFSETQ come from the germline V gene.